Each of the 32 T cell receptor beta chains below was sequenced from the same sample in a study of cytomegalovirus exposure and HLA in healthy donors. The PCR used 60 Vbeta and 13 Jbeta primers. Sequencing was performed with immunoSEQ multiplex PCR; in TCRdb, only in-frame clones are kept and a portion is missing. Counted here are more than 90,000 clones, around 76% occurring once; the ten biggest clones make up roughly 7%. Sequenced material: PBMCs. The receptors shown here come from a man in his forties or fifties in good health and CMV-seropositive.

The chain joins TRBV5-1 to TRBJ2-7; 7 bases agree with TRBD1. Germline lookup yields CDR1 SGHRS and CDR2 YFSETQ. Trimming removed 0 bases from V and 7 bases from J; junction bases left unmatched: 10. The CDR3 spans 15 residues. The CDR3 sequence is CASSLVQGESGEQYF. The CDR3 DNA reads TGCGCCAGCAGCTTGGTCCAGGGGGAATCTGGTGAGCAGTACTTC.

V gene TRBV9 combines with J gene TRBJ2-3; no clear D. This CDR3 region has 14 residues. Per germline, CDR1 SGDLS and CDR2 YYNGEE. V lost 0 bases and J 2 bases, leaving 7 bases between the germline ends. CDR3: CASSVGGYTDTQYF. The CDR3 DNA follows: TGTGCCAGCAGCGTAGGCGGTTACACAGATACGCAGTATTTT.

This clone was found a few times. The chain is built from TRBV4-2 and TRBJ1-6; 7 nucleotides line up with TRBD1. Germline loops: CDR1 LGHNA, CDR2 YNFKEQ. The ends lost 0 bases at V and 10 bases at J; junction bases unmatched: 6. This CDR3 has 15 amino acids. The CDR3 loop reads CASSQDLRGRSPLHF. The CDR3, as DNA: TGTGCCAGCAGCCAAGATCTAAGGGGGCGGTCACCCCTCCACTTT.

In nucleotides, the CDR3 is TGTGCCAGCAGTGCTGGGACAGCCTCTGGAAACACCATATATTTT. Protein: CASSAGTASGNTIYF. The chain is built from TRBV25-1 and TRBJ1-3, with TRBD1 identical over 7 bases. This CDR3 is built from 15 residues. CDR1 is MGHDK and CDR2 is SYGVNS in the germline V gene. V lost 4 bases, J lost 0 bases, and 3 bases stayed unmatched.

The rearrangement uses TRBV9 and TRBJ2-1; 7 nucleotides match TRBD1. J lost 2 bases, V lost 0 bases, and 5 bases had no gene match. Per the germline V gene, CDR1 is SGDLS and CDR2 is YYNGEE. This CDR3 spans 16 amino acids. This chain's CDR3 is CASSVVGQGAYNEQFF. In nucleotides, the CDR3 is TGTGCCAGCAGCGTAGTTGGGCAGGGGGCCTACAATGAGCAGTTCTTC.

This rearrangement joins TRBV9 to TRBJ1-2, with 7 nucleotides matching TRBD1. The CDR3 consists of 14 residues. V lost 3 bases and J lost 11; bases outside the gene matches: 13. CDR1 and CDR2 from the germline V gene are SGDLS and YYNGEE. CDR3 nucleotides: TGTGCCAGCAGCGCCGACAGGGAACCTTTCCGTTACACCTTC. This translates into CASSADREPFRYTF.

Concerning this clone itself: The identical CDR3 is also encoded by other nucleotide sequences in the sample. CDR3 nucleotides: TGCAGCGTTGAAGGACAGACGAACACTGAAGCTTTCTTT. This translates into CSVEGQTNTEAFF. V usage is TRBV29-1 and J usage is TRBJ1-1; D possibly corresponds to TRBD1 (5 bases). V was pared by 1 base and J by 1 base, with 7 bases between. This CDR3 is built from 13 residues. Per the germline V gene, CDR1 is SQVTM and CDR2 is ANQGSEA.

In regard to this clone: Distinct nucleotide sequences in the sample also encode this CDR3. The rearrangement uses TRBV11-2 and TRBJ2-5; possible D gene TRBD2, 5 bases. Germline CDR1 reads SGHAT; CDR2 reads FQNNGV. V was pared by 5 bases and J by 5 bases, with 24 bases between. CDR3 size: 17 residues. CDR3 bases: TGTGCCAGCAGCCCCCGACCGGGATTCCTAGGTTGGGAGACCCAGTACTTC. This gives the protein CASSPRPGFLGWETQYF.

CDR3 coding DNA: TGTGCCAGCAGCTTCACGCCGGGAACATACAATGAGCAGTTCTTC. This sequence encodes CASSFTPGTYNEQFF. The chain joins TRBV7-8 to TRBJ2-1; weak D call: TRBD2 (5 bases). Deletions cut 3 bases from V and 4 bases from J, with 13 bases between. The CDR3 totals 15 residues. CDR1 SGHVS and CDR2 FQNEAQ come from the germline V gene.

The genes are TRBV15 and TRBJ2-3, with D uncertain. The CDR3 consists of 13 residues. Deletions cut 0 bases from V and 6 bases from J, with 7 bases between. The germline V gene has CDR1 LNHNV and CDR2 YYDKDF (reference sequence). The CDR3 region is CATSRDREDTQYF. The DNA of the CDR3 is TGTGCCACCAGCAGAGATCGAGAGGATACGCAGTATTTT.

The CDR3, as DNA: TGTGCCAGCAGCTCGGACAGACTTGAAGCTTTCTTT. This gives the protein CASSSDRLEAFF. The rearrangement joins TRBV7-9 to TRBJ1-1, with D possibly matching TRBD1 (6 bases). The CDR3 totals 12 residues. Trimming took 4 bases from V and 7 from J, leaving 10 bases between them. CDR1 and CDR2 from the germline V gene are SEHNR and FQNEAQ (reference sequence).

The chain has TRBV5-1 and TRBJ2-3; D perhaps matches TRBD2 (7 bases). Germline CDR1 reads SGHRS; CDR2 reads YFSETQ. The CDR3 totals 15 residues. The germline V and J ends were trimmed by 0 bases and 5 bases, with 13 bases remaining between them. As DNA, the CDR3 is TGCGCCAGCAGCTTGGTTGGGGGGGCTGAAGATACGCAGTATTTT. This sequence encodes CASSLVGGAEDTQYF. Based on the CDR3 plus reference TRBV5-1 and TRBJ2-3, the full variable domain is KAGVTQTPRYLIKTRGQQVTLSCSPISGHRSVSWYQQTPGQGLQFLFEYFSETQRNKGNFPGRFSGRQFSNSRSEMNVSTLELGDSALYLCASSLVGGAEDTQYFGPGTRLTVL.

The chain links TRBV5-1 to TRBJ1-1; 9 bases agree with TRBD1. The CDR3 has 17 amino acids. Per the germline V gene, CDR1 is SGHRS and CDR2 is YFSETQ. J gave up 0 bases and V 3 bases, and 9 bases lay outside the gene matches. This CDR3 is CASSSGTGYNMNTEAFF. The CDR3 bases are TGCGCCAGCAGCTCCGGGACAGGGTATAACATGAACACTGAAGCTTTCTTT.

The chain couples TRBV29-1 to TRBJ2-2; possible D gene TRBD2, 5 bases. Deletions cut 2 bases from V and 5 bases from J, with 12 bases between. This CDR3 is built from 14 residues. Germline V lookup: CDR1 SQVTM, CDR2 ANQGSEA. CDR3 coding DNA: TGCAGCGTTGAAAGCGCGGGCGGGACCGGGGAGCTGTTTTTT. Its translation: CSVESAGGTGELFF.

This clone was seen only a few times. The chain employs TRBV25-1 and TRBJ2-7; 11 bases fit TRBD2. This CDR3 spans 12 amino acids. Unmatched junction bases numbered 6, after V lost 6 bases and J lost 11 bases. The V gene's germline CDR1 is MGHDK and CDR2 SYGVNS. CDR3 region: CASSVAGGPEYF. CDR3 in DNA: TGTGCCAGCAGCGTAGCGGGAGGGCCGGAGTACTTC.

V usage is TRBV5-1 and J usage is TRBJ1-1, with 8 bases that match TRBD1. J was trimmed by 3 bases and V by 0 bases; bases with no gene match: 7. From germline, CDR1 is SGHRS and CDR2 YFSETQ. This CDR3 is 16 amino acids long. The CDR3 spells CASSLVGQGQDTEAFF. The DNA for the CDR3 is TGCGCCAGCAGCTTGGTCGGACAGGGACAGGACACTGAAGCTTTCTTT.

J is TRBJ1-2 and V is TRBV2, with 8 bases lining up with TRBD1. Germline CDR1 is SNHLY and CDR2 is FYNNEI. The CDR3 loop spans 14 amino acids. Unmatched junction bases numbered 10, after V lost 6 bases and J lost 7 bases. CDR3 DNA: TGTGCCAGCAGGCCAGGGGGCGGGGCTTTTGGCTACACCTTC. Protein: CASRPGGGAFGYTF.

This chain connects TRBV5-1 to TRBJ2-1, with D possibly being TRBD2 (5 bases). Per germline, CDR1 SGHRS and CDR2 YFSETQ. The CDR3 totals 13 residues. V was clipped by 0 bases and J by 5 bases, with 6 bases between them. Written as DNA, the CDR3 is TGCGCCAGCAGCTTGGGGACTCACAATGAGCAGTTCTTC. Its protein product is CASSLGTHNEQFF.

In its sample, this clone was seen a few times. The V gene is TRBV19, the J gene TRBJ1-4, with a tentative D call TRBD1 (5 bases). CDR1 is LNHDA and CDR2 is SQIVND in the germline V gene (reference sequence). The CDR3 has 14 residues. Trimming removed 3 bases at V and 4 bases at J, with 9 bases between. As DNA, the CDR3 is TGTGCCAGTAGTATCTGGGGCTTTAATGAAAAACTGTTTTTT. It encodes CASSIWGFNEKLFF.

The gene calls are TRBV15 and TRBJ1-5, with D unresolved. CDR1 and CDR2 (germline): LNHNV, YYDKDF (reference sequence). CDR3 length: 13 amino acids. The V gene lost 0 bases and the J gene lost 9 bases, with 9 bases spanning the gap. CDR3: CATSRETSGPQHF. The CDR3 DNA reads TGTGCCACCAGCAGAGAGACTTCCGGGCCCCAGCATTTT.

The chain has TRBV4-1 and TRBJ1-1; possible D gene TRBD1, 5 bases. Germline assignment: CDR1 MGHRA and CDR2 YSYEKL. The CDR3 totals 15 residues. The V gene lost 4 bases and the J gene lost 6 bases, with 18 bases spanning the gap. CDR3 DNA sequence: TGCGCCAGCAGCCTTGGGACTGATTTATACTCTGAAGCTTTCTTT. Translated, it gives CASSLGTDLYSEAFF.

V and J are TRBV7-9 and TRBJ1-4; D is undetermined. The CDR3 has 13 residues. CDR1 and CDR2 (germline): SEHNR, FQNEAQ (reference sequence). V dropped 5 bases and J dropped 5 bases, with 9 bases sitting between them. The CDR3 is CASSPDSNEKLFF. CDR3 nucleotide sequence: TGTGCCAGCAGCCCGGACTCGAATGAAAAACTGTTTTTT.

This clone was seen a handful of times. The identical CDR3 is also encoded by other nucleotide sequences in the sample. The V and J genes are TRBV5-1 and TRBJ2-3; tentatively, D is TRBD1 (8 bases). V shed 4 bases and J shed 3 bases, with 15 bases lying between them. Germline CDR1 SGHRS, CDR2 YFSETQ. This CDR3 region has 15 residues. The CDR3 loop is CASSLGQGGTDTQYF. CDR3 nucleotide sequence: TGCGCCAGCAGCCTCGGACAGGGAGGGACAGATACGCAGTATTTT.

The chain carries TRBV5-1 and TRBJ2-7, with 7 bases matching TRBD2. The CDR3 length is 14 residues. V was pared by 3 bases and J by 5 bases, with 8 bases of the junction left unmatched. Germline CDR1 reads SGHRS; CDR2 reads YFSETQ. This chain's CDR3 is CASSSLADPNEQYF. The CDR3 DNA follows: TGCGCCAGCAGCTCCCTAGCGGACCCCAACGAGCAGTACTTC.

V gene TRBV18 combines with J gene TRBJ2-2, with a tentative D call TRBD1 (6 bases). The ends were cut back, 5 bases at V and 0 bases at J, with 13 bases in the middle. The germline V gene encodes CDR1 KGHSH and CDR2 LQKENI. This CDR3 is 16 amino acids long. In DNA, the CDR3 is TGTGCCAGCTCATTACAGGGTGCAGCGAACACCGGGGAGCTGTTTTTT. Translation gives CASSLQGAANTGELFF.

The chain employs TRBV7-3 and TRBJ2-5, with TRBD2 matching 8 bases. Per germline, CDR1 SGHTA and CDR2 FQGTGA. Losses at the gene ends were 5 bases for V and 1 base for J; bases not matched to a gene: 6. The CDR3 consists of 15 residues. In DNA form, the CDR3 reads TGTGCCAGCAGCAACATAAGCGGGGGCCAAGAGACCCAGTACTTC. Encoded protein: CASSNISGGQETQYF.

V is TRBV13 and J is TRBJ2-3, with 7 positions matching TRBD1. This CDR3 spans 18 amino acids. The germline gives CDR1 PRHDT, CDR2 FYEKMQ (reference sequence). With V trimmed by 3 bases and J by 0 bases, 12 bases remained unmatched. The CDR3 sequence is CASSFNQGDLTSTDTQYF. The CDR3 nucleotides are TGTGCCAGCAGCTTTAATCAGGGGGACCTTACTAGCACAGATACGCAGTATTTT.

The chain uses TRBV28 and TRBJ2-3, with 12 bases aligning to TRBD2. Per germline, CDR1 MDHEN and CDR2 SYDVKM. CDR3 length: 17 amino acids. V was clipped by 8 bases and J by 2 bases; unmatched bases: 11. The DNA for the CDR3 is TGTGCCAGCTATCCGACGGGGACTAGCGGGCCCACAGATACGCAGTATTTT. This translates into CASYPTGTSGPTDTQYF. Full variable domain (remainder filled in from reference TRBV28 and TRBJ2-3): DVKVTQSSRYLVKRTGEKVFLECVQDMDHENMFWYRQDPGLGLRLIYFSYDVKMKEKGDIPEGYSVSREKKERFSLILESASTNQTSMYLCASYPTGTSGPTDTQYFGPGTRLTVL.

J is TRBJ2-3 and V is TRBV7-3; D is perhaps TRBD2 (6 bases). Trimming left V 3 bases short and J 5 bases short, with 15 bases between. The CDR3 has 15 amino acids. The germline V gene has CDR1 SGHTA and CDR2 FQGTGA. Here the CDR3 reads CASSLTGRSGDTQYF. In DNA, the CDR3 is TGTGCCAGCAGCTTGACCGGGAGAAGTGGAGATACGCAGTATTTT.

The chain uses TRBV18 and TRBJ2-4; 11 bases map to TRBD1. CDR1 and CDR2 from the germline V gene are KGHSH and LQKENI. The CDR3 runs to 13 residues. V trimming: 4 bases; J trimming: 10 bases; junction bases outside the gene matches: 3. The CDR3 DNA is TGTGCCAGCTCACAAGGACAGGGGGCGATTCAGTACTTC. It specifies CASSQGQGAIQYF.

The chain is built from TRBV9 and TRBJ2-1, with 8 bases that match TRBD2. From germline, CDR1 is SGDLS and CDR2 YYNGEE. The CDR3 spans 14 residues. Losses at the gene ends were 6 bases for V and 6 bases for J; bases not matched to a gene: 8. In DNA form, the CDR3 reads TGTGCCAGCATCTCCCGGGAGGGACGCAATGAGCAGTTCTTC. This codes for CASISREGRNEQFF.

The genes are TRBV28 and TRBJ2-7, with TRBD2 matching over 10 bases. The CDR3 sequence is 16 residues long. Germline values: CDR1 MDHEN, CDR2 SYDVKM. The trim removed 1 base at V and 6 bases at J, leaving 9 bases unmatched. CDR3 region: CASSLLLGAGGGEQYF. The CDR3 DNA follows: TGTGCCAGCAGTTTATTGCTAGGAGCGGGAGGGGGCGAGCAGTACTTC.